The T cell receptor beta chain described here comes from a study of technical replicates of blood from a few donors. This clone was recorded only once. CDR3 length: 12 residues. Germline V gives CDR1 SEHNR, CDR2 FQNEAQ (reference sequence). V lost 5 bases to trimming and J lost 5 bases, with 9 bases between them. Some clones are missing from TCRdb's copy, which holds only in-frame ones; the method was immunoSEQ multiplex PCR. The sample shows some 76,000 clones, approximately 94% of them seen only once. The sample comprised T cells isolated from PBMCs. The chain joins TRBV7-9 to TRBJ1-1, with D perhaps matching TRBD1 (5 bases). The clonotype was recovered from a human donor in good health. The CDR3 nucleotides are TGTGCCAGCAGCAGGGGTGGGACTGAAGCTTTCTTT. Its translation is CASSRGGTEAFF.